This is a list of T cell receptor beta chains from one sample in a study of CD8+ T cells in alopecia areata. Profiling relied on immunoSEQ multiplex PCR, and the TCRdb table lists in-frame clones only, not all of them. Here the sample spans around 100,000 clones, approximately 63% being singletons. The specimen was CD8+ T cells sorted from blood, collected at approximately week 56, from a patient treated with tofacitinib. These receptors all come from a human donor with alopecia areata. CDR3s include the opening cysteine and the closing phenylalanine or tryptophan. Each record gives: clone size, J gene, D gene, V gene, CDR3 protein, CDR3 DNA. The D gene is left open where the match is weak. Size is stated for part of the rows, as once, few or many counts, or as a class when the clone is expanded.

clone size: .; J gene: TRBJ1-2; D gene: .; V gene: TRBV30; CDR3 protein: CAWTNPRTSNYGYTF; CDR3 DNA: TGTGCCTGGACTAATCCACGGACGTCGAACTATGGCTACACCTTC
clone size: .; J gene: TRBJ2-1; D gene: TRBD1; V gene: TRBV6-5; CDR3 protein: CASRPDRVNEQFF; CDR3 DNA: TGTGCCAGCAGGCCGGACAGGGTCAATGAGCAGTTCTTC
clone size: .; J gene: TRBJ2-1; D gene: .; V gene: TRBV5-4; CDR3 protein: CASSPEGDEQFF; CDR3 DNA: TGTGCCAGCAGCCCGGAGGGAGATGAGCAGTTCTTC
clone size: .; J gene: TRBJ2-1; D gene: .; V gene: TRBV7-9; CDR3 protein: CASSLAGRSYNEQFF; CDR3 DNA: TGTGCCAGCAGCTTAGCGGGCCGGTCCTACAATGAGCAGTTCTTC
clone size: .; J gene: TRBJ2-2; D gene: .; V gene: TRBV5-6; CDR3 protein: CASRHGLGNTGELFF; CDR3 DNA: TGTGCCAGCAGACACGGCCTGGGAAACACCGGGGAGCTGTTTTTT
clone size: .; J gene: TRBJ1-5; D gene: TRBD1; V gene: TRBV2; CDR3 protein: CASSWDSQENSNQPRHF; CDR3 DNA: TGTGCCAGCAGTTGGGACAGCCAAGAAAATAGCAATCAGCCCCGGCATTTT
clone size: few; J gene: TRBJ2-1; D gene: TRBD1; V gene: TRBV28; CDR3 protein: CASSDPGTGLKGEQFF; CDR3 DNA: TGTGCCAGCAGTGACCCCGGGACAGGGCTTAAGGGTGAGCAGTTCTTC
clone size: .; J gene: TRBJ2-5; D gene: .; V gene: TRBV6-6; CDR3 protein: CASSYRETQYF; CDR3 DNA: TGTGCCAGCAGTTACCGGGAGACCCAGTACTTC
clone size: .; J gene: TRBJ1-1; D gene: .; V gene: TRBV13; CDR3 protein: CASSLGLLNTEAFF; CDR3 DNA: TGTGCCAGCAGCTTAGGTTTGTTGAACACTGAAGCTTTCTTT
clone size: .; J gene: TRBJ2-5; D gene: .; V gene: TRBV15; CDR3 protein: CATSREASYQETQYF; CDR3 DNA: TGTGCCACCAGCAGAGAAGCGTCGTACCAAGAGACCCAGTACTTC
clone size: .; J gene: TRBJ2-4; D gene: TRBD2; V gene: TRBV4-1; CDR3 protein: CASSQPPSGGNIQYF; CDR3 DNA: TGCGCCAGCAGCCAACCCCCTAGCGGGGGAAACATTCAGTACTTC
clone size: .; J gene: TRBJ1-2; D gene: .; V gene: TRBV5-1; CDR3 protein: CASSVDQGRFAGYTF; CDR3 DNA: TGCGCCAGCAGCGTAGACCAGGGGCGGTTCGCGGGCTACACCTTC
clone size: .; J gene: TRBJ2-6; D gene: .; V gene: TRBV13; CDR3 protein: CASSLGGSQITSVLTF; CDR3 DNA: TGTGCCAGCAGCTTAGGCGGGTCTCAGATCACCTCGGTCCTGACTTTC
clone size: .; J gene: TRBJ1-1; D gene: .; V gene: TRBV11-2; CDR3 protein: CASSLVVRGNTEAFF; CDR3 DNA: TGTGCCAGCAGCTTAGTAGTCCGGGGGAACACTGAAGCTTTCTTT
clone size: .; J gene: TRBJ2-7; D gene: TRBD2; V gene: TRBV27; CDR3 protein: CASSTGLAGGREQYF; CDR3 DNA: TGTGCCAGCAGTACAGGACTAGCGGGGGGGCGCGAGCAGTACTTC
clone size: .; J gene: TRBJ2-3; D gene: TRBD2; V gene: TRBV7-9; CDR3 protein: CASSSRWTSGTDTQYF; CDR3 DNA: TGTGCCAGCAGCTCCCGGTGGACTAGCGGCACAGATACGCAGTATTTT
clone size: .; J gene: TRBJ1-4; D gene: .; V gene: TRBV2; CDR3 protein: CASSEGLWGTNEKLFF; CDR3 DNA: TGTGCCAGCAGTGAAGGGTTGTGGGGAACTAATGAAAAACTGTTTTTT
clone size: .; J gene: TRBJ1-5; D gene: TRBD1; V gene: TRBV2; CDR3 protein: CASDRGNQPQHF; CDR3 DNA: TGTGCCAGCGACAGGGGAAATCAGCCCCAGCATTTT
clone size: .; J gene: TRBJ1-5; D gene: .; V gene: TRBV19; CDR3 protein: CASSPGRNSNQPQHF; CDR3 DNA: TGTGCCAGTAGCCCCGGGAGAAATAGCAATCAGCCCCAGCATTTT
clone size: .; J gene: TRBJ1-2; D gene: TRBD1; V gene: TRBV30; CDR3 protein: CAWTLSRGHGYTF; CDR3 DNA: TGTGCCTGGACCCTGTCAAGGGGGCATGGCTACACCTTC
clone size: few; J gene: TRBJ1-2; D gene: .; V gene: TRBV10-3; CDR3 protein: CAISREAANYGYTF; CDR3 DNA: TGTGCCATCAGTCGGGAGGCAGCCAACTATGGCTACACCTTC
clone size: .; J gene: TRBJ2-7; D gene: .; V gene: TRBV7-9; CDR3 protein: CASSPGGGYQDF; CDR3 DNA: TGTGCCAGCAGCCCTGGGGGCGGCTATCAGGACTTC
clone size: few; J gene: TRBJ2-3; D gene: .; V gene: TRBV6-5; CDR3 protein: CASSYSGLGLLDTQYF; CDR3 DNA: TGTGCCAGCAGTTACTCGGGTTTAGGCCTACTGGATACGCAGTATTTT
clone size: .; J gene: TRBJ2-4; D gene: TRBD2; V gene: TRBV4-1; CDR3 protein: CASSRPGTSGTKNIQYF; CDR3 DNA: TGCGCCAGCAGCCGACCCGGGACTAGCGGGACCAAAAACATTCAGTACTTC
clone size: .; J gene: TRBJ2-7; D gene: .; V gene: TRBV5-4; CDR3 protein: CASSDSGRYEQYF; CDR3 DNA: TGTGCCAGCAGTGATTCAGGGAGGTACGAGCAGTACTTC
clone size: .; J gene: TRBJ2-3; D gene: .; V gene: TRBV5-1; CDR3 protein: CASSWTLGHTQYF; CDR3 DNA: TGCGCCAGCAGCTGGACACTGGGCCATACGCAGTATTTT
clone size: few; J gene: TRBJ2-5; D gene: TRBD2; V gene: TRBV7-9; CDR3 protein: CASSRTSGAQETQYF; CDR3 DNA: TGTGCCAGCAGCCGGACTAGCGGGGCCCAAGAGACCCAGTACTTC
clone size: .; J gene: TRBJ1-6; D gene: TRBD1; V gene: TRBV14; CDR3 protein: CASRKGQGNSPLHF; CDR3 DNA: TGTGCCAGCAGAAAGGGACAGGGCAATTCACCCCTCCACTTT
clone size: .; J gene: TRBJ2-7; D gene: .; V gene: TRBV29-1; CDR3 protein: CSVEARDEQYF; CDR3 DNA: TGCAGCGTTGAAGCGAGAGACGAGCAGTACTTC
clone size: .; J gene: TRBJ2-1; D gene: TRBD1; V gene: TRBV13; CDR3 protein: CASSLGRTGGIYNEQFF; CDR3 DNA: TGTGCCAGCAGCTTAGGCCGGACAGGGGGTATCTACAATGAGCAGTTCTTC
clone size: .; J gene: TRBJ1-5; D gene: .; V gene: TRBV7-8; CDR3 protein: CASSLVQRRGQPQHF; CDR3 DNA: TGTGCCAGCAGCTTAGTCCAGCGAAGGGGTCAGCCCCAGCATTTT
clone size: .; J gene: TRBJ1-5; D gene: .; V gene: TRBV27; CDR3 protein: CASSLKGNQPQHF; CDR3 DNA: TGTGCCAGCAGTTTGAAGGGTAATCAGCCCCAGCATTTT
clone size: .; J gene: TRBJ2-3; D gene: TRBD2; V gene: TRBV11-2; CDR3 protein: CASSRRTSGSSTDTQYF; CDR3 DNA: TGTGCCAGCAGCAGACGTACTAGCGGGTCTAGCACAGATACGCAGTATTTT
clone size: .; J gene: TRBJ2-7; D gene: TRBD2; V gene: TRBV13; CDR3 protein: CASSVSGGLLSYEQYF; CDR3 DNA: TGTGCCAGCAGCGTGAGCGGGGGGCTCCTCTCCTACGAGCAGTACTTC
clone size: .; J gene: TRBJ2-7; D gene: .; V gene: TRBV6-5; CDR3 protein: CASSPTSYEQYF; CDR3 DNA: TGTGCCAGCAGCCCCACTTCCTACGAGCAGTACTTC
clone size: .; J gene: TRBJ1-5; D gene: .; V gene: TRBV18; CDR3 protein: CASSPGPWYNQPQHF; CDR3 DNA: TGTGCCAGCTCACCCGGGCCCTGGTACAATCAGCCCCAGCATTTT
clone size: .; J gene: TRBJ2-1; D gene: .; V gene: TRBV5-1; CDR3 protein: CASMQGNEQFF; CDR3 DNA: TGCGCCAGCATGCAAGGCAATGAGCAGTTCTTC
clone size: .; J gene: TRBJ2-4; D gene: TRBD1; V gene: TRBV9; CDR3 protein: CASSSRPRTGGPSKNIQYF; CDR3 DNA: TGTGCCAGCAGCTCCCGCCCGAGGACAGGGGGCCCCTCCAAAAACATTCAGTACTTC
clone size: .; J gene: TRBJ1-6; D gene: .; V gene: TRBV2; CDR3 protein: CASRGRPGSPLHF; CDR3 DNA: TGTGCCAGCCGCGGACGACCCGGATCACCCCTCCACTTT
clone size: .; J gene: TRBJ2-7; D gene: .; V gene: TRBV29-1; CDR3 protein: CSVEVPTATYEQYF; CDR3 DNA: TGCAGCGTTGAGGTTCCCACGGCTACCTACGAGCAGTACTTC
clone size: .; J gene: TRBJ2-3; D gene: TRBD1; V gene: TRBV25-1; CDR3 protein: CASSLLSTGGTDTQYF; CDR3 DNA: TGTGCCAGCAGCCTTCTCTCGACAGGGGGCACAGATACGCAGTATTTT
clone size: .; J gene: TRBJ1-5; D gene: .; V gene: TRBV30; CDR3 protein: CAWSGTHSNQPQHF; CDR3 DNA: TGTGCCTGGAGCGGAACACATAGCAATCAGCCCCAGCATTTT
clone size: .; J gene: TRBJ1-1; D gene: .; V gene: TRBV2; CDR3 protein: CAIEAGKAFF; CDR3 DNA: TGTGCCATAGAGGCAGGGAAAGCTTTCTTT
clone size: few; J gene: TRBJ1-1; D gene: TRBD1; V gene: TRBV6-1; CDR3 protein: CASSLPTGSWAEAFF; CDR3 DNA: TGTGCCAGCAGTCTACCGACAGGGTCATGGGCTGAAGCTTTCTTT
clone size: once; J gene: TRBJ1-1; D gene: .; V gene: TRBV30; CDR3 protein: CAWSMTQPEAFF; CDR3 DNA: TGTGCCTGGAGTATGACACAGCCTGAAGCTTTCTTT
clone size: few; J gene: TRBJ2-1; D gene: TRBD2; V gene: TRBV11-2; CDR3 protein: CASSIGLAGVNEQFF; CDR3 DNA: TGTGCCAGCAGCATCGGACTAGCGGGGGTCAATGAGCAGTTCTTC
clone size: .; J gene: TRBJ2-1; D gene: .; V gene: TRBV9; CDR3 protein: CASRSGVSDEQFF; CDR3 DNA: TGTGCCAGCAGGTCGGGGGTAAGTGATGAGCAGTTCTTC
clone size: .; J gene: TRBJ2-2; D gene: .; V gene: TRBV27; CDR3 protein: CASKRQSNTGELFF; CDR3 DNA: TGTGCCAGCAAGCGACAGTCGAACACCGGGGAGCTGTTTTTT
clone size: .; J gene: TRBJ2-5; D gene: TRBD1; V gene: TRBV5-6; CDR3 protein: CASSPGTGSQRTQYF; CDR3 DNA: TGTGCCAGCAGCCCGGGGACAGGGAGTCAGAGGACCCAGTACTTC
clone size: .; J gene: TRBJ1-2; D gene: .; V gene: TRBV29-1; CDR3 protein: CSTPGDYGYTF; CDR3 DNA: TGCAGCACCCCCGGGGACTATGGCTACACCTTC
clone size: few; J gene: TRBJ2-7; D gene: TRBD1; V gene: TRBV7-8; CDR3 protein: CASSSTGTGRNEQYF; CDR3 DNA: TGTGCCAGCAGCTCGACCGGGACAGGGAGGAACGAGCAGTACTTC